Below, 32 T cell receptor beta chains from the same sample are listed, as sequenced in a study of shared clonotypes between healthy human individuals. Clones were sequenced by immunoSEQ multiplex PCR, and TCRdb holds only the in-frame ones, with some missing. The repertoire holds under 2.5 million clones, 85% to 95% seen once, with about 0.36% in the top ten. Material for sequencing was naive CD4+ T cells from PBMCs. The subset here: CD45RA+ positively selected. These receptor sequences come from a man aged 18 to 30 in good health. Some clones in this sample may be carry-over from other donors' samples.

The chain recombines TRBV5-1 with TRBJ1-3, with no clear D. V lost 0 bases to trimming and J lost 0 bases, with 10 bases between them. Germline V gene data show CDR1 as SGHRS and CDR2 as YFSETQ. The CDR3 totals 16 residues. The CDR3 here is CASSLEGSSSGNTIYF. The CDR3 region has the DNA TGCGCCAGCAGCTTGGAAGGTTCCAGCTCTGGAAACACCATATATTTT.

This clone was observed a handful of times. This sequence joins TRBV30 and TRBJ1-1; a possible D gene is TRBD1 (5 bases). Germline V gene sequence: CDR1 GTSNPN, CDR2 SVGIG (reference sequence). The CDR3 is 14 amino acids. V shed 0 bases and J shed 6 bases, with 14 bases lying between them. CDR3 nucleotides: TGTGCCTGGAGTGTGGGGCTCATCAAGGCTGAAGCTTTCTTT. It encodes CAWSVGLIKAEAFF.

The chain employs TRBV10-1 and TRBJ1-4; D not resolved. This CDR3 contains 15 residues. V lost 6 bases and J lost 4, with 15 bases in between. Germline values: CDR1 WNHNN, CDR2 SYGVQD (reference sequence). The CDR3 DNA sequence: TGCGCCAGCAGGATTAGGACGGTCTGTAATGAAAAACTGTTTTTT. Translation: CASRIRTVCNEKLFF.

The chain couples TRBV25-1 to TRBJ2-2; 11 nucleotides match TRBD2. J lost 6 bases, V lost 9 bases, and 6 bases had no gene match. The CDR3 loop spans 14 amino acids. Germline CDR1 reads MGHDK; CDR2 reads SYGVNS. CDR3 sequence: CASRIAGGSGELFF. CDR3 nucleotides: TGTGCCAGTCGAATAGCGGGAGGGTCCGGGGAGCTGTTTTTT.

V usage is TRBV29-1 and J usage is TRBJ2-2; 10 positions match TRBD1. Germline CDR1 is SQVTM and CDR2 is ANQGSEA. The CDR3 spans 14 residues. The J segment lost 5 bases and the V segment lost 4 bases, leaving 4 bases of the junction unmatched. In nucleotides, the CDR3 is TGCAGCGTTGGACAGGGGGCGGGAACCGGGGAGCTGTTTTTT. This sequence encodes CSVGQGAGTGELFF.

J is TRBJ1-2 and V is TRBV7-2; D gene unclear. Trimming cost V 1 base and J 7 bases, with 13 bases left between them. The CDR3 length is 14 residues. CDR1 is SGHTA, CDR2 FQGNSA, per germline. The CDR3 sequence: CASSLDVGKGGYTF. The DNA of the CDR3 is TGTGCCAGCAGCTTAGATGTTGGCAAGGGTGGCTACACCTTC. The complete variable domain, with remaining parts taken from reference TRBV7-2 and TRBJ1-2, reads GAGVSQSPSNKVTEKGKDVELRCDPISGHTALYWYRQSLGQGLEFLIYFQGNSAPDKSGLPSDRFSAERTGGSVSTLTIQRTQQEDSAVYLCASSLDVGKGGYTFGSGTRLTVV.

V gene TRBV7-9 combines with J gene TRBJ1-4; the D gene is possibly TRBD1 (6 bases). The CDR3 length is 15 residues. V lost 4 bases and J 5 bases, leaving 14 bases between the germline ends. The germline V gene encodes CDR1 SEHNR and CDR2 FQNEAQ (reference sequence). The CDR3 region is CASSSRGGKNEKLFF. The CDR3 bases are TGTGCCAGCAGCTCTCGCGGGGGCAAAAATGAAAAACTGTTTTTT.

This chain joins TRBV2 and TRBJ2-1; D is perhaps TRBD1 (5 bases). The CDR3 is 15 residues long. V lost 6 bases and J 3 bases, leaving 15 bases between the germline ends. Germline V gene data show CDR1 as SNHLY and CDR2 as FYNNEI. DNA for the CDR3: TGTGCCAGCAGAGTCAGGGCGGTTGGCTACAATGAGCAGTTCTTC. This encodes CASRVRAVGYNEQFF.

V and J are TRBV9 and TRBJ1-2; D may be TRBD1 (6 bases). Trimming shortened V by 4 bases and J by 4 bases, and 17 bases separated the two germline ends. Germline loops: CDR1 SGDLS, CDR2 YYNGEE. The CDR3 spans 15 residues. Here the CDR3 reads CASSYSRGRGYGYTF. The DNA for the CDR3 is TGTGCCAGCAGCTACTCTCGGGGGCGAGGCTATGGCTACACCTTC.

J is TRBJ2-1 and V is TRBV30; TRBD2 agrees at 16 bases. Germline V gives CDR1 GTSNPN, CDR2 SVGIG (reference sequence). This CDR3 is built from 21 residues. The V gene end was trimmed by 0 bases and the J gene end by 0 bases; junction bases not matched to a gene: 11. CDR3 nucleotide sequence: TGTGCCTGGAGTGTAGAAGGGACTAGCGGGAGGGGCATTAGCTCCTACAATGAGCAGTTCTTC. It codes for CAWSVEGTSGRGISSYNEQFF.

The chain links TRBV11-2 to TRBJ2-3, with 9 bases matching TRBD2. The CDR3 loop spans 14 amino acids. Germline V gives CDR1 SGHAT, CDR2 FQNNGV. Germline trimming cut 3 bases from V and 6 bases from J; bases unmatched to any gene: 4. CDR3 protein: CASSFGTSMDTQYF. The CDR3, as DNA: TGTGCCAGCAGCTTCGGGACTAGCATGGATACGCAGTATTTT.

The chain is built from TRBV5-6 and TRBJ1-2, with a possible D match to TRBD1 (6 bases). Looked up from germline, CDR1 is SGHDT and CDR2 is YYEEEE. The CDR3 contains 15 residues. V was cut by 4 bases and J by 5 bases, with 18 bases left in between. Here the CDR3 reads CASSASGGQGYGYTF. The CDR3 nucleotides read TGTGCCAGCAGCGCAAGTGGGGGGCAAGGGTATGGCTACACCTTC.

As for this clone: This sample includes further DNA sequences coding for the same CDR3. The CDR3 protein is CASSFQQGYGYTF. The CDR3 DNA follows: TGTGCCAGCAGTTTTCAACAGGGCTATGGCTACACCTTC. The rearrangement links TRBV28 to TRBJ1-2; a possible D gene is TRBD1 (6 bases). V lost 3 bases and J lost 4, with 9 bases in between. This CDR3 is 13 amino acids long. The V gene's germline CDR1 is MDHEN and CDR2 SYDVKM.

The V gene is TRBV28, the J gene TRBJ2-1; D unresolved. The CDR3 is 10 residues long. Per the germline V gene, CDR1 is MDHEN and CDR2 is SYDVKM. The V end lost 6 bases, the J end lost 8 bases, and 5 bases lay between the germline ends. CDR3 sequence reads: CASRKYEQFF. CDR3 coding DNA: TGTGCCAGCAGAAAGTATGAGCAGTTCTTC.

The chain has TRBV19 and TRBJ2-3, with a weak D call TRBD1 (5 bases). CDR1 is LNHDA, CDR2 SQIVND, per germline (reference sequence). Trimming removed 1 base at V and 5 bases at J, with 7 bases between. The CDR3 is made up of 13 amino acids. CDR3 residues: CASSIGGQDTQYF. CDR3 DNA: TGTGCCAGTAGTATAGGGGGCCAAGATACGCAGTATTTT.

With respect to this clone: Other DNA sequences in this sample translate to the same CDR3. The chain couples TRBV19 to TRBJ2-2, with 7 bases identical to TRBD2. This CDR3 is built from 13 residues. CDR1 LNHDA and CDR2 SQIVND come from the germline V gene (reference sequence). Losses at the gene ends were 3 bases for V and 6 bases for J; bases not matched to a gene: 1. CDR3 sequence reads: CASSIRGAGELFF. The CDR3 bases are TGTGCCAGTAGTATTCGGGGGGCCGGGGAGCTGTTTTTT.

The V gene is TRBV19, the J gene TRBJ1-1; possibly TRBD1 for D (5 bases). The length of the CDR3 is 12 residues. Deletions cut 11 bases from V and 5 bases from J, with 15 bases between. Germline CDR1 reads LNHDA; CDR2 reads SQIVND (reference sequence). DNA of the CDR3: TGTGCCGCCTCGGGGGGTAGGACTGAAGCTTTCTTT. Protein product: CAASGGRTEAFF.

The sample holds one count of this clone. The chain uses TRBV5-4 and TRBJ2-1, with TRBD2 matching 8 bases. This CDR3 has 16 amino acids. The V gene end was trimmed by 0 bases and the J gene end by 2 bases; junction bases not matched to a gene: 4. Germline CDR1 SGHNT, CDR2 YYREEE (reference sequence). CDR3 sequence (DNA): TGTGCCAGCAGCTTGGATCTTAGCGGGACCTACAATGAGCAGTTCTTC. It is translated as CASSLDLSGTYNEQFF.

J is TRBJ2-1 and V is TRBV30; maybe TRBD2 (6 bases). Between the trimmed V and J ends, which lost 4 bases and 5 bases, there was a span of 12 bases. This CDR3 comprises 13 residues. Germline loops: CDR1 GTSNPN, CDR2 SVGIG (reference sequence). CDR3 protein: CAWTTSPDNEQFF. The CDR3 DNA reads TGTGCCTGGACGACTAGTCCCGACAATGAGCAGTTCTTC.

This chain joins TRBV6-1 and TRBJ2-2, with D possibly matching TRBD1 (5 bases). From germline, CDR1 is MNHNS and CDR2 SASEGT. This CDR3 spans 15 amino acids. Deletions cut 4 bases from V and 4 bases from J, with 13 bases between. The CDR3 DNA sequence: TGTGCCAGCAGTGGTCAGGGAAGAAGCACCGGGGAGCTGTTTTTT. Residues: CASSGQGRSTGELFF.

The chain is built from TRBV29-1 and TRBJ2-5; 9 positions match TRBD2. V was pared by 4 bases and J by 4 bases, with 4 bases of the junction left unmatched. This CDR3 spans 13 amino acids. From germline, CDR1 is SQVTM and CDR2 ANQGSEA. The CDR3 here is CSVAREGGETQYF. CDR3 in DNA: TGCAGCGTTGCGCGGGAGGGGGGAGAGACCCAGTACTTC.

The CDR3 DNA follows: TGTGCCAGCAGCTTGGGGCCGGGGGCTGGAGAGACCCAGTACTTC. Translation: CASSLGPGAGETQYF. V is TRBV5-6 and J is TRBJ2-5; D assignment may be TRBD1 or TRBD2 (6 bases each). This CDR3 contains 15 residues. Germline loops: CDR1 SGHDT, CDR2 YYEEEE. Trimming removed 0 bases from V and 4 bases from J, with 13 bases in between.

As for this clone: The identical CDR3 is also encoded by other nucleotide sequences in the sample. The chain combines TRBV2 with TRBJ1-2; no clear D gene. V lost 7 bases and J 2 bases, leaving 5 bases between the germline ends. The CDR3 is 11 residues long. Per germline, CDR1 SNHLY and CDR2 FYNNEI. CDR3 DNA: TGTGCCAGCACTGGGAACTATGGCTACACCTTC. It encodes CASTGNYGYTF. Full variable domain (rest looked up from reference TRBV2 and TRBJ1-2): EPEVTQTPSHQVTQMGQEVILRCVPISNHLYFYWYRQILGQKVEFLVSFYNNEISEKSEIFDDQFSVERPDGSNFTLKIRSTKLEDSAMYFCASTGNYGYTFGSGTRLTVV.

This clone turned up a few times. The J gene is TRBJ1-1, the V gene TRBV10-3; D may be TRBD1 (5 bases). The CDR3 is made up of 13 amino acids. The V and J ends lost 6 bases and 0 bases respectively, with 8 bases between them. Germline V gene lookup returns CDR1 ENHRY and CDR2 SYGVKD. The CDR3 coding sequence is TGTGCCATCAGGGGACCCTTGAACACTGAAGCTTTCTTT. It codes for CAIRGPLNTEAFF.

The V gene is TRBV9, the J gene TRBJ1-4; 7 nucleotides match TRBD1. CDR1 and CDR2 (germline): SGDLS, YYNGEE. Trimming at V came to 3 bases and at J to 3 bases, leaving 5 bases not matched to a gene. CDR3 length: 15 residues. The CDR3 sequence is CASSATGAPNEKLFF. CDR3 coding DNA: TGTGCCAGCAGCGCCACAGGGGCCCCTAATGAAAAACTGTTTTTT.

Comments on this clone: The sample carries other DNA sequences with the same CDR3. In DNA form, the CDR3 reads TGTGCCAGCAGCGTCACAGGGGCGAACACTGAAGCTTTCTTT. Protein product: CASSVTGANTEAFF. The V gene is TRBV9, the J gene TRBJ1-1, with TRBD1 matching 7 bases. Germline V gene sequence: CDR1 SGDLS, CDR2 YYNGEE. The CDR3 is 14 amino acids. J lost 1 base, V lost 2 bases, and 2 bases had no gene match.

This chain links TRBV4-3 with TRBJ2-7, with D unresolved. Germline V gene data show CDR1 as LGHNA and CDR2 as YSLEER. V lost 0 bases, J lost 3 bases, and 12 bases lay in between. CDR3 length: 15 amino acids. The CDR3: CASSQDDGFDYEQYF. For the CDR3, the DNA is TGCGCCAGCAGCCAAGATGACGGTTTCGACTACGAGCAGTACTTC.

On this clone: Other DNA sequences from this sample encode an identical CDR3 as well. J is TRBJ2-6 and V is TRBV5-6, with TRBD1 identical over 9 bases. V was pared by 0 bases and J by 1 base, with 5 bases of the junction left unmatched. This CDR3 is 18 amino acids long. Germline lookup yields CDR1 SGHDT and CDR2 YYEEEE. DNA for the CDR3: TGTGCCAGCAGCTTGGCCGGGACAGGGAGATCTGGGGCCAACGTCCTGACTTTC. Encoded protein: CASSLAGTGRSGANVLTF.

V gene TRBV10-3 combines with J gene TRBJ1-5, with D maybe TRBD1 (5 bases). V was shortened by 0 bases and J by 4 bases, with 10 bases between the two germline ends. Germline CDR1 and CDR2: ENHRY and SYGVKD. This CDR3 has 15 residues. The CDR3 coding sequence is TGTGCCATCAGTGAGTCTAGGGGTCTTAATCAGCCCCAGCATTTT. Translating gives CAISESRGLNQPQHF.

The chain links TRBV14 to TRBJ2-1; the D call may be TRBD1 or TRBD2 (5 bases each). Looked up from germline, CDR1 is SGHDN and CDR2 is FVKESK. This CDR3 region has 15 residues. The ends were cut back, 2 bases at V and 4 bases at J, with 12 bases in the middle. The CDR3 nucleotides are TGTGCCAGCAGCCAACCCGGGACGGGGTACAATGAGCAGTTCTTC. Protein sequence: CASSQPGTGYNEQFF. Full variable domain (outside the CDR3, taken from reference TRBV14 and TRBJ2-1): EAGVTQFPSHSVIEKGQTVTLRCDPISGHDNLYWYRRVMGKEIKFLLHFVKESKQDESGMPNNRFLAERTGGTYSTLKVQPAELEDSGVYFCASSQPGTGYNEQFFGPGTRLTVL.

The V and J genes are TRBV5-1 and TRBJ2-5; the match to TRBD2 covers 10 bases. The V gene's germline CDR1 is SGHRS and CDR2 YFSETQ. V dropped 0 bases and J dropped 4; count of bases not matched to a gene: 9. The CDR3 sequence is 17 residues long. CDR3 amino acids: CASSLAPSGRWSETQYF. DNA for the CDR3: TGCGCCAGCAGCTTGGCCCCTAGCGGGAGATGGTCAGAGACCCAGTACTTC.

The V gene is TRBV7-9, the J gene TRBJ2-5; 9 bases match TRBD2. The J call may be incorrect, as the DNA end agrees better with TRBJ2-7. The CDR3 loop spans 16 amino acids. Germline CDR1 SEHNR, CDR2 FQNEAQ (reference sequence). The DNA of the CDR3 is TGTGCCAGCGCCTCCCCCCGACTAGCGGTCACCTACGAGCAGTACTTC. As protein: CASASPRLAVTYEQYF.